The present entry profiles one T cell receptor beta chain with its context. The antigen remains unidentified. This specimen comes from a study of T cell responses to AZD1222 COVID-19 vaccine. The CDR3 runs 11 residues. Clones were read by immunoSEQ multiplex PCR, and TCRdb kept only the in-frame ones, dropping some. In the table there are some 85,000 clones, about nine tenths of which are singletons. Points from the study as a whole: At baseline, seropositivity was found in only 6 or 7 AZD1222 recipients. Clonal diversity may have been underestimated, and the donors were mostly white British, with more females than males. Rises in breadth and depth of Spike-specific TCRs came after two AZD1222 doses.

This TCR came from an adult in good health. The material sequenced was peripheral blood, taken on day 0 of AZD1222 vaccination. This chain uses TRBV21-1 with TRBJ1-1. TRBV21-1 is classified as a pseudogene. CDR3 in DNA: TGTGCTCCGGGCCCGAACACTGAAGCTTTCTTT. Translation: CAPGPNTEAFF.